This T cell receptor beta chain was captured by sequencing in a study of T cell repertoires in cytomegalovirus infection (dated by TCRdb to about 2019). Context from the whole study: The HLA type of each donor mattered for the analysis, because public TCR beta signatures pointed to carriage of CMV infection along with the matching HLA type. Paper-wide results and their limitations: The ex vivo response was dominated by HLA-C-restricted CMV-specific TCR beta clonotypes, which also provided the single most frequent clonotype in two of eight donors. In both this cohort and an independent roughly 400-donor cohort, the cumulative frequency of public TCR beta family members distinguished carriers of CMV infection plus the relevant HLA type.

CDR1 and CDR2 were assigned from the germline V gene as KGHSH and LQKENI. The CDR3 measures 14 amino acids from cysteine to phenylalanine. Only CDR3 DNA is held: 42 bases, read in frame from base 1. The V end loses 3 bases and the J end loses 5 bases, and a stretch of 11 bases separates them. With regard to this clonotype: Its antigen remains undetermined. No base-level quality is on record; no much larger clone is a single base apart.

The sample was run on an Illumina HiSeq 1500. TCRdb trimmed public reads at Q25 via fastp, called clones via MiXCR and kept in-frame beta chains. Entries are consolidated by CDR3 protein sequence, retaining the most common genes and DNA. The sample profile shows about 740,000 distinct CDR3 sequences; approximately 40% of them were found once. The top ten clonotypes cover about 2.8% of the sample. Source material: PBMCs. This TCR was recovered from a human donor in good health (CMV status not recorded). Some clones in this sample may be carry-over from other donors' samples. Recombination connected TRBV18 to TRBJ2-1, with the D gene too uncertain to name. The CDR3 sequence is CASSPIPANNEQFF. The DNA sequence is given as TGTGCCAGCTCACCCATTCCCGCGAACAATGAGCAGTTCTTC.